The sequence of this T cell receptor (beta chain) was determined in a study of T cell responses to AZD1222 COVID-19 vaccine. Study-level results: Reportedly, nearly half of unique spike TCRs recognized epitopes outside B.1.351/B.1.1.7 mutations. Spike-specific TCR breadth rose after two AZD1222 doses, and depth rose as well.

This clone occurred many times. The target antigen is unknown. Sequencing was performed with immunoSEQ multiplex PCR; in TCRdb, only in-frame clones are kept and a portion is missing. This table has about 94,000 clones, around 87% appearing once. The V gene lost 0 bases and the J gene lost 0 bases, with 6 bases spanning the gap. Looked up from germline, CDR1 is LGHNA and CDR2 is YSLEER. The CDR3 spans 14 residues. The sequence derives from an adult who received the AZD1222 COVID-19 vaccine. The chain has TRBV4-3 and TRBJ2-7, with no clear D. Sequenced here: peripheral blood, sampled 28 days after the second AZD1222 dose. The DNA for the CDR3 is TGCGCCAGCAGCCAAGACAGGAGCTCCTACGAGCAGTACTTC. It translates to CASSQDRSSYEQYF.